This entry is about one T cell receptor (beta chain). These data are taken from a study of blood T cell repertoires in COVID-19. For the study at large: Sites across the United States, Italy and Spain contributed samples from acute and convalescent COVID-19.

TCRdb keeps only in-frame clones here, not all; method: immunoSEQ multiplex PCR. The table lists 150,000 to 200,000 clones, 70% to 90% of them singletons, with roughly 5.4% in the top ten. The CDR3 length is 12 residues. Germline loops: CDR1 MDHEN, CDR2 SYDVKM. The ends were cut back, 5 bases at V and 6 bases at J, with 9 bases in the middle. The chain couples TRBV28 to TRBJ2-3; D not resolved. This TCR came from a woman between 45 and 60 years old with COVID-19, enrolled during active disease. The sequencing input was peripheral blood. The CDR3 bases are TGTGCCAGCAGTAGCTCACGGGATACGCAGTATTTT. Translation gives CASSSSRDTQYF. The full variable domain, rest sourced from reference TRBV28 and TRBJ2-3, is DVKVTQSSRYLVKRTGEKVFLECVQDMDHENMFWYRQDPGLGLRLIYFSYDVKMKEKGDIPEGYSVSREKKERFSLILESASTNQTSMYLCASSSSRDTQYFGPGTRLTVL.